This T cell receptor (beta chain) was captured by sequencing in a study of shared clonotypes between healthy human individuals. Per the germline V gene, CDR1 is SGHAT and CDR2 is FQNNGV. V gave up 1 base and J gave up 3 bases, with 9 bases separating them. There are 15 residues in the CDR3. Points on this clone: Its cognate antigen is unknown.

Sorted-subset replicate PCRs used about 200 ng DNA, approximately 27,000 T cell genomes. Assay: immunoSEQ multiplex PCR; the TCRdb copy retains only in-frame clones and omits some. Here the sample spans over 2 million clones, 85% to 95% being singletons. Study results and caveats: Lower generation probabilities were found for non-shared clonotypes than for those shared by all four donors.

The sequencing input was naive CD4+ T cells from PBMCs. Subset given: CD45RA+ positively selected. The V and J genes are TRBV11-2 and TRBJ2-2; maybe TRBD2 (6 bases). The receptor's source is a man aged 18 to 29 in good health. Some clones in this sample may be carry-over from other donors' samples. In DNA, the CDR3 is TGTGCCAGCAGCTTAGTACGGGGGTACACCGGGGAGCTGTTTTTT. Encoded protein: CASSLVRGYTGELFF.